This T cell receptor beta chain was documented in a study of T-cell memory formation after mild COVID-19. The wider study: The study found TCR clusters largely donor specific.

TCR alpha and TCR beta cDNA libraries with sample barcodes and UMIs came from 5'RACE using constant-segment primers. TCRdb analysed the 5' RACE reads with MiXCR anew, one entry per CDR3 protein. The sample lists 560,000 or so distinct CDR3 sequences, around a sixth occurring once. CDR3 length: 13 amino acids. The V end lost 1 base, the J end lost 10 bases, and 11 bases lay between the germline ends. Germline CDR1 is LGHDT and CDR2 is YNNKEL (reference sequence). Specimen: PBMCs or a T cell subset sorted from them (not recorded which). This chain uses TRBV3-1 with TRBJ2-1; D possibly uses TRBD1 or TRBD2 (5 bases each). This receptor was identified in an adult woman who had mild COVID-19 (a few samples of this study predate the infection). Cell type and time point are not known. The CDR3 sequence is CASSQGRWGEQFF. CDR3 DNA sequence: TGTGCCAGCAGCCAAGGTCGTTGGGGGGAGCAGTTCTTC.